Listed below are T cell receptor beta chains from one sample, sequenced in a study of molecular identifiers for immune sequencing clone quantification. From the PCR reads, TCRdb called clonotypes with MiXCR, one entry per CDR3 protein. The repertoire includes just over 95,000 distinct CDR3 sequences, 20% to 25% of them detected once, and 0.85% to 1% sits in the top ten. Material: naive CD8+ T cells from blood, with Jurkat cell RNA spiked in. These TCRs come from a human donor in good health. Some libraries in this study had Jurkat cell RNA spiked in. The CDR3 runs from the conserved cysteine through the conserved F or W. A D gene is named only where the DNA matches it firmly. Only some rows state a clone size, as once, few, many or a class for expanded clones.

d_gene	v_gene	abundance	j_gene	CDR3aa	CDR3nt
.	TRBV30	.	TRBJ2-7	CAWRGTHYEQYF	TGTGCCTGGAGGGGGACCCATTACGAGCAGTACTTC
.	TRBV7-6	medium-sized	TRBJ1-4	CASRAGFNEKLFF	TGTGCCAGCCGCGCAGGGTTTAATGAAAAACTGTTTTTT
.	TRBV28	.	TRBJ2-1	CASSAVGDNEQFF	TGTGCCAGCTCGGCAGTTGGGGACAATGAGCAGTTCTTC
.	TRBV12-3/TRBV12-4	many	TRBJ2-5	CASSLYEETQYF	TGTGCCAGCAGTTTATATGAAGAGACCCAGTACTTC
.	TRBV12-3/TRBV12-4	many	TRBJ2-6	CASSLDSAGANVLTF	TGTGCCAGCAGTTTAGACTCAGCTGGGGCCAACGTCCTGACTTTC
TRBD2	TRBV10-3	few	TRBJ2-1	CAMRTSGSNGDEQFF	TGTGCCATGAGAACTAGCGGGAGCAATGGGGATGAGCAGTTCTTC
.	TRBV27	many	TRBJ2-7	CASRTDSYEQYF	TGTGCCAGCAGAACCGACAGCTACGAGCAGTACTTC
.	TRBV14	many	TRBJ1-2	CASSQGWGSGAGYGYTF	TGTGCCAGCAGCCAAGGTTGGGGTTCGGGGGCCGGCTATGGCTACACCTTC
TRBD2	TRBV5-1	many	TRBJ2-7	CASSPPGGYEQYF	TGCGCCAGCAGCCCCCCGGGAGGCTACGAGCAGTACTTC
TRBD1	TRBV30	few	TRBJ1-1	CAWSTDRGSDTETFF	TGTGCCTGGAGTACCGACAGGGGGTCGGACACTGAAACTTTCTTT
.	TRBV6-2/TRBV6-3	many	TRBJ2-5	CASSYSIQVRNQETQYF	TGTGCCAGCAGTTACTCGATTCAGGTCCGCAACCAAGAGACCCAGTACTTC
.	TRBV27	many	TRBJ1-1	CASSLRQRAGATEAFF	TGTGCCAGCAGTTTGCGGCAGCGTGCAGGGGCCACTGAAGCTTTCTTT
.	TRBV20-1	many	TRBJ2-1	CSARLRRYNVQFF	TGCAGTGCTAGGCTAAGGCGCTACAATGTGCAGTTCTTC
.	TRBV15	many	TRBJ2-4	CATSRDSSFLAKNIQYF	TGTGCCACCAGCAGAGATTCGAGTTTTCTAGCCAAAAACATTCAGTACTTC
.	TRBV24-1	.	TRBJ2-2	CTTSVGTGELFF	TGTACCACCAGTGTTGGCACCGGGGAGCTGTTTTTT
TRBD1	TRBV30	few	TRBJ1-4	CAWSPGTGGLREKLFF	TGTGCCTGGAGCCCCGGGACAGGGGGCTTGCGTGAAAAACTGTTTTTT
.	TRBV7-9	few	TRBJ2-2	CASSQIIPGGHGELFF	TGTGCCAGCAGCCAAATCATTCCGGGGGGCCACGGGGAGCTGTTTTTT
TRBD2	TRBV4-3	many	TRBJ2-7	CASSQDPLPGREGYEQYF	TGCGCCAGCAGCCAAGACCCACTTCCGGGAAGGGAGGGGTACGAGCAGTACTTC
.	TRBV4-2	.	TRBJ1-4	CASSQDRRTSNGKLFF	TGTGCCAGCAGCCAAGATCGAAGGACATCTAATGGAAAACTGTTTTTT
.	TRBV20-1	many	TRBJ2-7	CSATDSNSYEQYF	TGCAGTGCCACGGACAGTAACTCCTACGAGCAGTACTTC
.	TRBV12-3/TRBV12-4	once	TRBJ2-5	CASSQQGREAQYF	TGTGCCAGCAGTCAACAGGGCCGGGAGGCCCAGTACTTC
.	TRBV19	.	TRBJ1-4	CASSMGNGLFF	TGTGCCAGTAGTATGGGAAATGGACTGTTTTTT
TRBD2	TRBV6-6	few	TRBJ2-1	CASSLSGGRESSYNEQFF	TGTGCCAGCAGTTTATCGGGAGGGAGAGAGTCATCCTACAATGAGCAGTTCTTC
.	TRBV5-1	many	TRBJ2-7	CASSLAWWESSAEQYF	TGCGCCAGCAGCTTGGCCTGGTGGGAATCCTCCGCCGAGCAGTACTTC
TRBD1	TRBV24-1	.	TRBJ2-1	CATSGADRGLFNEQFF	TGTGCCACCAGTGGTGCGGACAGGGGGCTTTTCAATGAGCAGTTCTTC
TRBD2	TRBV27	many	TRBJ2-7	CASRGTGGLYEQYF	TGTGCCAGCAGGGGCACGGGGGGGCTCTACGAGCAGTACTTC
TRBD2	TRBV7-9	once	TRBJ2-1	CASSWGLAGYNEQSF	TGTGCCAGCAGCTGGGGACTAGCGGGATATAATGAGCAGTCCTTC
.	TRBV12-3/TRBV12-4	many	TRBJ2-3	CASSPHRTTGQTDTQYF	TGTGCCAGCAGTCCCCATCGGACGACAGGCCAAACAGATACGCAGTATTTT
.	TRBV2	many	TRBJ2-2	CASQDDSSANTGELFF	TGTGCCAGCCAAGACGACAGTTCCGCGAACACCGGGGAGCTGTTTTTT
.	TRBV12-3/TRBV12-4	many	TRBJ2-2	CASSLERGTGELFF	TGTGCCAGCAGTTTAGAAAGGGGTACCGGGGAGCTGTTTTTT
.	TRBV14	many	TRBJ2-1	CASSLPRPKRNEQFF	TGTGCCAGCAGCCTGCCCAGGCCCAAAAGGAATGAGCAGTTCTTC
TRBD1	TRBV13	.	TRBJ2-7	CASSSRDRVYEQYF	TGTGCCAGCAGCTCTCGGGACAGGGTCTACGAGCAGTACTTC
.	TRBV4-1	many	TRBJ1-2	CASSQVSGVPNYGYTF	TGCGCCAGCAGCCAAGTGAGCGGCGTCCCTAACTATGGCTACACCTTC
TRBD2	TRBV12-3/TRBV12-4	many	TRBJ2-3	CASTPSGGPNADTQYF	TGTGCCAGCACACCAAGCGGGGGGCCTAATGCAGATACGCAGTATTTT
.	TRBV27	few	TRBJ2-1	CASSLVGGSYNEQFF	TGTGCCAGCAGTTTAGTAGGGGGATCCTACAATGAGCAGTTCTTC
TRBD1	TRBV29-1	many	TRBJ1-4	CSVLTGGIEKLFF	TGCAGCGTACTAACAGGGGGCATTGAAAAACTGTTTTTT
TRBD2	TRBV30	once	TRBJ2-1	CAWSDGSGSNEQFF	TGTGCCTGGAGTGATGGTAGCGGGAGCAATGAGCAGTTCTTC
.	TRBV28	.	TRBJ1-1	CASSMGHGGMRTEAFF	TGTGCCAGCAGCATGGGCCACGGGGGAATGAGAACTGAAGCTTTCTTT
.	TRBV29-1	many	TRBJ2-7	CSVVSGPYEQYF	TGCAGCGTTGTGAGCGGCCCCTACGAGCAGTACTTC
.	TRBV12-2	.	TRBJ2-3	CAGRSPSGTRTDTQYF	TGTGCAGGTCGCTCCCCTAGCGGGACGCGCACAGATACGCAGTATTTT
TRBD2	TRBV12-3/TRBV12-4	many	TRBJ2-5	CASSLLGGGGEKETQYF	TGTGCCAGCAGCCTTTTGGGCGGGGGGGGAGAAAAAGAGACCCAGTACTTC
TRBD1	TRBV7-2	many	TRBJ1-6	CASSLAQGSYRWDSPLHF	TGTGCCAGCAGCTTAGCACAGGGGTCGTATAGATGGGATTCACCCCTCCACTTT
TRBD1	TRBV7-9	.	TRBJ2-5	CASSSTGGILAPPYF	TGTGCCAGCAGCTCCACAGGGGGGATTTTAGCGCCCCCGTACTTC
.	TRBV11-2	many	TRBJ2-5	CASSSLAETQYF	TGTGCCAGCAGCTCCCTAGCGGAGACCCAGTACTTC
.	TRBV5-4	few	TRBJ2-5	CASSSGIQETQYF	TGTGCCAGCAGCTCAGGGATCCAAGAGACCCAGTACTTC
.	TRBV4-2	few	TRBJ2-5	CASSQEAPQGMETQYF	TGTGCCAGCAGCCAAGAGGCCCCACAGGGAATGGAGACCCAGTACTTC
.	TRBV7-2	many	TRBJ1-1	CASSLLAGGTEAFF	TGTGCCAGCAGCTTACTGGCAGGAGGCACTGAAGCTTTCTTT